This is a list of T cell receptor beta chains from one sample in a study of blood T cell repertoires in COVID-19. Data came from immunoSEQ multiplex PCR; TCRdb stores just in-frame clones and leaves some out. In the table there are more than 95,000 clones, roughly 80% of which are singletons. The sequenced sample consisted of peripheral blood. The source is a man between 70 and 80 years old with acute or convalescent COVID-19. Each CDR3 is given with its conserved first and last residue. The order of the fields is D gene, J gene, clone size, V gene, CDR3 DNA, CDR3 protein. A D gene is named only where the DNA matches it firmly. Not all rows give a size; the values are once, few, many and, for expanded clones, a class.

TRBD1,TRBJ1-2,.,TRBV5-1,TGCGCCAGCAGCCCCGCCGGGAGGGGGCCGGTTGGCTACACCTTC,CASSPAGRGPVGYTF
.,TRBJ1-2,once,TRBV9,TGTGCCAGCAGCGTAGCGGGGTGGACTGGCTACACCTTC,CASSVAGWTGYTF
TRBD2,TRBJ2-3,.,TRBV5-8,TGTGCCAGCAGCTTGATGGGCTTAGCGGGTCGCACAGATACGCAGTATTTT,CASSLMGLAGRTDTQYF
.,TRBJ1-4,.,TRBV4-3,TGCGCCAGCAGCCAGCTACCGGGAGATCGGGAAAAACTGTTTTTT,CASSQLPGDREKLFF
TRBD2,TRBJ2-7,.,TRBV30,TGTGCCTGGAGTCGGGGACTAGCGGGAGTTGGTTACGAGCAGTACTTC,CAWSRGLAGVGYEQYF
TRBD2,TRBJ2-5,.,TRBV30,TGTGCCTGGAGTGTACTAGCGGGCCAAGAGACCCAGTACTTC,CAWSVLAGQETQYF
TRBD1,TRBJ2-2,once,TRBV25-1,TGTGCCAGCGGGGATGACAGGGTCACCGGGGAGCTGTTTTTT,CASGDDRVTGELFF
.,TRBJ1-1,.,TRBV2,TGTGCCAGCAGTGGGGTGCAGGTCAACACTGAAGCTTTCTTT,CASSGVQVNTEAFF
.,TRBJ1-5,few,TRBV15,TGTGCCACCAGCAGACCGAGCAATCAGCCCCAGCATTTT,CATSRPSNQPQHF
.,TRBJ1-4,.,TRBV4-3,TGCGCCAGCAGCCCCACGTGGAGAGGGTCTAATGAAAAACTGTTTTTT,CASSPTWRGSNEKLFF
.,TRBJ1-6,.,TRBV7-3,TGTGCCAGCAGGCAGGGAGGGGACGCGTATAATTCACCCCTCCACTTT,CASRQGGDAYNSPLHF
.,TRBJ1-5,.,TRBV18,TGTGCCAGCTCACCAGGCGGCCAGGGGCGACCTTATAGCAATCAGCCCCAGCATTTT,CASSPGGQGRPYSNQPQHF
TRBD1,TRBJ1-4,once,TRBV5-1,TGCGCCAGCAGATCCTCGGGACAGGCTAATGAAAAACTGTTTTTT,CASRSSGQANEKLFF
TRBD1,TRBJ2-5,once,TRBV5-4,TGTGCCAGCAGCCCGACAGGGTCAGAGACCCAGTACTTC,CASSPTGSETQYF
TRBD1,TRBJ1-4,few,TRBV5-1,TGCGCCAGCAGCCCACAGGGGCTCTCTAATGAAAAACTGTTTTTT,CASSPQGLSNEKLFF
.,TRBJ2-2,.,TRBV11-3,TGTGCCAGCAGCTTTATGGGGGCCGACACCGGGGAGCTGTTTTTT,CASSFMGADTGELFF
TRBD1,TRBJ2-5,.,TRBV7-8,TGTGCCAGCAGCTCCCCCGGGACAGGGTTTGCGGAGACCCAGTACTTC,CASSSPGTGFAETQYF
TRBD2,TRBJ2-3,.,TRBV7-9,TGTGCCAGCAGCTTACGACTAGCGGGGGGTACAGATACGCAGTATTTT,CASSLRLAGGTDTQYF
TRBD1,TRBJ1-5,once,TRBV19,TGTGCCAGTACCCCCTCCCCGGGACAGGGCGTTAGCAATCAGCCCCAGCATTTT,CASTPSPGQGVSNQPQHF
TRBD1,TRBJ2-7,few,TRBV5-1,TGCGCCAGCAGCTCAGGACAGGGTCGGGACGAGCAGTACTTC,CASSSGQGRDEQYF
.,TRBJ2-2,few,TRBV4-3,TGCGCCAGCAGCCAAGAAGTTGTGAGTTATCTGAACACCGGGGAGCTGTTTTTT,CASSQEVVSYLNTGELFF
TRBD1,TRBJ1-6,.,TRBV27,TGTGCCAGCAGTCTCCGGTCCGGGGACAGGGCGGGGTATAATTCACCCCTCCACTTT,CASSLRSGDRAGYNSPLHF
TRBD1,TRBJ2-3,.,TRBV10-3,TGTGCCATCAGGACCGAGGGACAGGCAACGTATTTT,CAIRTEGQATYF
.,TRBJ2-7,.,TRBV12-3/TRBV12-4,TGTGCCTCTGAGGGGGACATTTCCTACGAGCAGTACTTC,CASEGDISYEQYF
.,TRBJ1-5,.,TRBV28,TGTGCCAGCAGTTTAACAGGAGAAAGCAATCAGCCCCAGCATTTT,CASSLTGESNQPQHF
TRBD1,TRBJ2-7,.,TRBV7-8,TGTGCCAGCAGCTTGACCAGGGGGCTCGACGAGCAGTACTTC,CASSLTRGLDEQYF
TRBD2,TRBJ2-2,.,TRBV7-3,TGTGCCAGCAGCCGAGCGGGGTCGGCCGGGGAGCTGTTTTTT,CASSRAGSAGELFF
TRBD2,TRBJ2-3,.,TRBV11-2,TGTGCCAGCAGCTTAAGGCTAGCGGGGGGGCCCACAGATACGCAGTATTTT,CASSLRLAGGPTDTQYF
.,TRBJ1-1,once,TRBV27,TGTGCCAGCAGTAGGGGATTTCCACAAATTGAAGCTTTCTTT,CASSRGFPQIEAFF
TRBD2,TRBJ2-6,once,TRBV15,TGTGCCACTAACAGCGGGAGTTCTTCCTCTGGGGCCAACGTCCTGACTTTC,CATNSGSSSSGANVLTF
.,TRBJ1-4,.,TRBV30,TGTGCCTGGAACTTGGAGGGCACTAATGAAAAACTGTTTTTT,CAWNLEGTNEKLFF
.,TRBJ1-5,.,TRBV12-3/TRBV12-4,TGTGCCAGCGTTGGGGGGAACAATCAGCCCCAGCATTTT,CASVGGNNQPQHF
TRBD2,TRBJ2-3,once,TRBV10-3,TGTGCCATCATTAAGGGCTGGAGTTCGCGGGAGGCGACAGATACGCAGTATTTT,CAIIKGWSSREATDTQYF
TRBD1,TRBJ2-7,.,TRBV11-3,TGTGCCAGCAGCTCTCAGACAGGGGACGAGCAGTACTTC,CASSSQTGDEQYF
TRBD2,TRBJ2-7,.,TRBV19,TGTGCCAGTAGTATAGTCCCTCGGGCTAGCGGGACGAACCACTACGAGCAGTACTTC,CASSIVPRASGTNHYEQYF
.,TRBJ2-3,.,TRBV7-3,TGTGCCAGCAGCTCGGGACAAACAGACACAGATACGCAGTATTTT,CASSSGQTDTDTQYF
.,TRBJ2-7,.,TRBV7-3,TGTGCCAGCAGCTTACCCAGGGGGGAGCTCTGCGAGCAGTACTTC,CASSLPRGELCEQYF
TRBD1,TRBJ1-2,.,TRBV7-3,TGTGCCAGCAGCTTAGGACAGGGTGGCTATGGCTACACCTTC,CASSLGQGGYGYTF
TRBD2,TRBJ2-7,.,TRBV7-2,TGTGCCAGCAGTCCTGGGGTAGGGGAGGGGTACGAGCAGTACTTC,CASSPGVGEGYEQYF
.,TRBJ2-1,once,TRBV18,TGTGCCAGCTCACCATCGTTAGAGAATGAGCAGTTCTTC,CASSPSLENEQFF
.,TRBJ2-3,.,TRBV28,TGTGCCAGCAGTACATCCAATATGAATACGCAGTATTTT,CASSTSNMNTQYF